The TCR beta chain under discussion was sequenced for a study of response to subunit inactivated influenza vaccine. Germline CDR1 is LGHDT and CDR2 is YNNKEL (reference sequence). V lost 3 bases and J lost 1; bases outside the gene matches: 6. The CDR3 sequence is 15 residues long. TCRdb passed the RT-PCR reads through MiXCR, listing each CDR3 protein once. In the table there are under 550,000 distinct CDR3 sequences, roughly 8.2% of which are singletons. Findings and limits, study-wide: Authors proposed each seasonal influenza vaccination draws in few new T cells.

This clonotype occurred many times. What it binds is unknown. The sequenced sample was PBMCs from blood, obtained 23 to 25 months after vaccination. The chain combines TRBV3-1 with TRBJ2-7; 7 bases agree with TRBD1. The clonotype comes from a man in his fifties or sixties who received an inactivated influenza vaccine. The DNA for the CDR3 is TGTGCCAGCAGCCACGGGACAGCCCCATCCTACGAGCAGTACTTC. Translating it yields CASSHGTAPSYEQYF.